Listed here are 30 T cell receptor beta chains from one sample, sequenced in a study of OX40 agonist ivuxolimab in advanced cancers. Sequencing was performed with immunoSEQ multiplex PCR; in TCRdb, only in-frame clones are kept and a portion is missing. The profile shows under 40,000 clones, 81% of them singletons. This sample comprised CD4+ or CD8+ T cells sorted from blood, obtained in a trial of the OX40 agonist ivuxolimab. These receptors all come from an adult with an advanced solid tumor such as melanoma, head and neck, liver or kidney cancer.

The chain carries TRBV9 and TRBJ2-1; TRBD1 aligns across 7 bases. V was pared by 3 bases and J by 5 bases, with 8 bases of the junction left unmatched. Germline CDR1 is SGDLS and CDR2 is YYNGEE. This CDR3 spans 15 amino acids. The CDR3 DNA follows: TGTGCCAGCAGCGCGACAGGGAAGGGCGACAATGAGCAGTTCTTC. This gives the protein CASSATGKGDNEQFF.

This chain joins TRBV4-1 and TRBJ2-7, with TRBD2 matching 8 bases. Trimming removed 4 bases from V and 5 bases from J; junction bases left unmatched: 7. Germline CDR1 reads MGHRA; CDR2 reads YSYEKL. CDR3 size: 14 residues. CDR3: CASSLGTSLDEQYF. In nucleotides, the CDR3 is TGCGCCAGCAGCCTCGGGACTAGTCTCGACGAGCAGTACTTC.

The chain uses TRBV28 and TRBJ1-4; TRBD1 agrees at 7 bases. CDR1 and CDR2 from the germline V gene are MDHEN and SYDVKM. Germline trimming cut 6 bases from V and 7 bases from J; bases unmatched to any gene: 8. The CDR3 runs to 14 residues. The CDR3 DNA is TGTGCCAGCAGCCAAAGACAGGGAGGTGAAAAACTGTTTTTT. The encoded protein is CASSQRQGGEKLFF.

This sequence joins TRBV5-6 and TRBJ2-7; either TRBD1 or TRBD2 may supply D (7 bases each). This CDR3 comprises 14 residues. Trimming pared 4 bases from V and 6 bases from J, leaving 17 bases between. Germline V gene data show CDR1 as SGHDT and CDR2 as YYEEEE. CDR3 sequence reads: CASSPLGRGGEQYF. CDR3 nucleotide sequence: TGTGCCAGCAGCCCCCTGGGCAGGGGGGGCGAGCAGTACTTC.

The chain employs TRBV19 and TRBJ2-6; either TRBD1 or TRBD2 may fit D (6 bases each). Germline loops: CDR1 LNHDA, CDR2 SQIVND (reference sequence). The CDR3 has 16 residues. Trimming removed 2 bases at V and 4 bases at J, with 12 bases between. The CDR3 spells CASSILRGHGANVLTF. The CDR3 bases are TGTGCCAGTAGTATACTTCGGGGGCACGGGGCCAACGTCCTGACTTTC.

The J gene is TRBJ1-4, the V gene TRBV28, with 7 positions matching TRBD1. The CDR3 loop spans 11 amino acids. Germline CDR1 is MDHEN and CDR2 is SYDVKM. After removal of 5 bases from V and 11 bases from J, the junction contained 2 bases not matched to a gene. The DNA of the CDR3 is TGTGCCAGCAGTGAGACAGGGAAACTGTTTTTT. As protein: CASSETGKLFF.

There are a few counts of this clone. The genes are TRBV30 and TRBJ2-2, with TRBD1 matching over 9 bases. The CDR3 has 13 amino acids. The V segment lost 3 bases and the J segment 4 bases; nucleotides outside the gene matches: 0. Germline V lookup: CDR1 GTSNPN, CDR2 SVGIG (reference sequence). CDR3 protein: CAWRGQGTGELFF. The CDR3 coding sequence is TGTGCCTGGAGGGGACAGGGCACCGGGGAGCTGTTTTTT.

The CDR3 loop reads CASSFQNSRNEKLFF. Here the CDR3 DNA reads TGTGCCAGCAGTTTTCAGAATAGCAGAAATGAAAAACTGTTTTTT. The chain is built from TRBV28 and TRBJ1-4; unclear D gene. Trimming left V 3 bases short and J 5 bases short, with 13 bases between. CDR3 length: 15 residues. The germline V gene encodes CDR1 MDHEN and CDR2 SYDVKM. The whole variable domain, filled in from reference TRBV28 and TRBJ1-4, reads DVKVTQSSRYLVKRTGEKVFLECVQDMDHENMFWYRQDPGLGLRLIYFSYDVKMKEKGDIPEGYSVSREKKERFSLILESASTNQTSMYLCASSFQNSRNEKLFFGSGTQLSVL.

This rearrangement joins TRBV30 to TRBJ2-2; D might be TRBD1 (6 bases). The CDR3 covers 13 residues. V lost 3 bases to trimming and J lost 10 bases, with 15 bases between them. From germline, CDR1 is GTSNPN and CDR2 SVGIG (reference sequence). The CDR3 is CAWSRDQGLELFF. The CDR3 coding sequence is TGTGCCTGGAGCCGAGATCAGGGGCTGGAGCTGTTTTTT.

This clone showed up just a few times. The rearrangement links TRBV19 to TRBJ2-3; D remains unclear. The germline CDR1 and CDR2 sequences are LNHDA and SQIVND (reference sequence). The CDR3 has 11 residues. V gave up 3 bases and J gave up 9 bases, with 7 bases separating them. The CDR3 region is CASSIMETQYF. In nucleotides, the CDR3 is TGTGCCAGTAGTATTATGGAAACGCAGTATTTT.

The chain combines TRBV18 with TRBJ1-1, with D perhaps matching TRBD1 (6 bases). Germline V gives CDR1 KGHSH, CDR2 LQKENI. Between the trimmed V and J ends, which lost 3 bases and 3 bases, there was a span of 11 bases. There are 14 residues in the CDR3. CDR3 sequence reads: CASSPLQGDTEAFF. CDR3 DNA sequence: TGTGCCAGCTCACCGCTACAGGGTGACACTGAAGCTTTCTTT. Complete variable domain (other parts from reference TRBV18 and TRBJ1-1): NAGVMQNPRHLVRRRGQEARLRCSPMKGHSHVYWYRQLPEEGLKFMVYLQKENIIDESGMPKERFSAEFPKEGPSILRIQQVVRGDSAAYFCASSPLQGDTEAFFGQGTRLTVV.

The V call is TRBV25-1, the J call TRBJ2-5; D possibly corresponds to TRBD2 (6 bases). The CDR3 has 14 amino acids. Trimming pared 4 bases from V and 4 bases from J, leaving 13 bases between. Germline V CDR1 and CDR2: MGHDK, SYGVNS. The CDR3 DNA reads as TGTGCCAGCAGTGTGGCCAAGGGAGGAGAGACCCAGTACTTC. Protein: CASSVAKGGETQYF.

CDR3 protein: CASSPSEAEQYF. The CDR3 coding sequence is TGTGCCAGCTCACCATCGGAGGCCGAGCAGTACTTC. The rearrangement links TRBV18 to TRBJ2-7; D is possibly TRBD2 (5 bases). The V and J ends lost 2 bases and 6 bases respectively, with 8 bases between them. There are 12 residues in the CDR3. Germline V lookup: CDR1 KGHSH, CDR2 LQKENI.

The chain combines TRBV7-9 with TRBJ1-4, with TRBD1 identical over 8 bases. CDR3 length: 15 amino acids. The germline CDR1 and CDR2 sequences are SEHNR and FQNEAQ (reference sequence). V was pared by 2 bases and J by 4 bases, with 3 bases of the junction left unmatched. CDR3 DNA: TGTGCCAGCAGCTTATACGGACAGGGTAATGAAAAACTGTTTTTT. This translates into CASSLYGQGNEKLFF.

V usage is TRBV18 and J usage is TRBJ2-4; the match to TRBD1 covers 10 bases. The CDR3 loop spans 15 amino acids. V lost 3 bases to trimming and J lost 1 base; unmatched junction nucleotides: 0. CDR1 and CDR2 (germline): KGHSH, LQKENI. CDR3 residues: CASSPGQGAKNIQYF. Here the CDR3 DNA reads TGTGCCAGCTCACCGGGACAGGGGGCCAAAAACATTCAGTACTTC.

This rearrangement joins TRBV7-8 to TRBJ1-1, with TRBD1 matching over 7 bases. The CDR3 is made up of 13 amino acids. Germline trimming cut 5 bases from V and 5 bases from J; bases unmatched to any gene: 5. CDR1 is SGHVS, CDR2 FQNEAQ, per germline. CDR3 coding DNA: TGTGCCAGCAGCGTTATACAGGGGACTGAAGCTTTCTTT. This translates into CASSVIQGTEAFF.

This clone was observed a single time. V is TRBV10-1 and J is TRBJ2-5, with D hard to call. Germline CDR1 reads WNHNN; CDR2 reads SYGVQD (reference sequence). The CDR3 length is 14 residues. V was clipped by 3 bases and J by 1 base, with 9 bases between them. CDR3 bases: TGCGCCAGCAGTGAAGGATCGGTCCAAGAGACCCAGTACTTC. Residues: CASSEGSVQETQYF.

The V and J genes are TRBV5-1 and TRBJ1-3; D is ambiguous. Germline V gives CDR1 SGHRS, CDR2 YFSETQ. The CDR3 extends over 15 amino acids. V shed 5 bases and J shed 0 bases, with 12 bases lying between them. This chain's CDR3 is CASSPQTDSGNTIYF. Written as DNA, the CDR3 is TGCGCCAGCAGTCCACAGACCGACTCTGGAAACACCATATATTTT.

J is TRBJ1-5 and V is TRBV18; 10 nucleotides align to TRBD1. The CDR3 is made up of 15 amino acids. Germline assignment: CDR1 KGHSH and CDR2 LQKENI. With V trimmed by 4 bases and J by 7 bases, 7 bases remained unmatched. The CDR3: CASSQGQGRGQPQHF. DNA of the CDR3: TGTGCCAGCTCACAGGGACAGGGGCGTGGGCAGCCCCAGCATTTT.

The rearrangement joins TRBV28 to TRBJ2-3, with 7 positions matching TRBD1. There are 17 residues in the CDR3. The junction had 13 bases not matched to a gene; V was cut back by 6 bases and J by 1 base. Germline loops: CDR1 MDHEN, CDR2 SYDVKM. The DNA for the CDR3 is TGTGCCAGCAGCCGCGGGCAGAGGACAGGACGCACAGATACGCAGTATTTT. It is translated as CASSRGQRTGRTDTQYF.

This clone was seen a few times. The J gene is TRBJ1-2, the V gene TRBV19; D is undetermined. The V and J ends lost 5 bases and 2 bases respectively, with 6 bases between them. From germline, CDR1 is LNHDA and CDR2 SQIVND (reference sequence). The length of the CDR3 is 12 residues. The DNA for the CDR3 is TGTGCCAGTAGTCATGTGAACTATGGCTACACCTTC. Its protein product is CASSHVNYGYTF.

This chain links TRBV27 with TRBJ2-3, with D possibly TRBD2 on 5 matching bases. Per germline, CDR1 MNHEY and CDR2 SMNVEV (reference sequence). V gave up 2 bases and J gave up 4 bases, with 13 bases separating them. The CDR3 is made up of 15 amino acids. The CDR3 DNA follows: TGTGCCAGCAGTTTAATAGGGCCCGGGGCAGATACGCAGTATTTT. Residues: CASSLIGPGADTQYF.

The gene calls are TRBV11-2 and TRBJ2-7, with 7 bases that match TRBD1. J lost 1 base, V lost 1 base, and 4 bases had no gene match. This CDR3 is 15 amino acids long. Germline V gene sequence: CDR1 SGHAT, CDR2 FQNNGV. In DNA form, the CDR3 reads TGTGCCAGCAGCTTAGGGCTACAGGGGTCCTACGAGCAGTACTTC. This encodes CASSLGLQGSYEQYF.

The CDR3 bases are TGTGCCAGCAGAGCTACAGGGGGTGACTATGGCTACACCTTC. The encoded protein is CASRATGGDYGYTF. The chain combines TRBV28 with TRBJ1-2, with 8 bases fitting TRBD1. The junction had 6 bases not matched to a gene; V was cut back by 6 bases and J by 3 bases. From germline, CDR1 is MDHEN and CDR2 SYDVKM. CDR3 length equals 14 residues.

The chain joins TRBV7-2 to TRBJ1-2; D not resolved. Trimming removed 1 base from V and 0 bases from J, with 6 bases in between. This CDR3 is 14 amino acids long. Germline CDR1 reads SGHTA; CDR2 reads FQGNSA. In DNA form, the CDR3 reads TGTGCCAGCAGCTTAGGTATAGCTAACTATGGCTACACCTTC. Protein product: CASSLGIANYGYTF.

The chain links TRBV7-2 to TRBJ1-3; 7 nucleotides match TRBD1. V lost 0 bases, J lost 2 bases, and 4 bases stayed unmatched. The CDR3 length is 16 residues. The germline V gene encodes CDR1 SGHTA and CDR2 FQGNSA. CDR3 region: CASSLAVGTAGNTIYF. CDR3 DNA: TGTGCCAGCAGCTTAGCTGTAGGGACAGCTGGAAACACCATATATTTT.

Worth noting for this clone: The missing conserved phenylalanine or tryptophan at the end of this CDR3 makes a read error likely. The DNA is omitted, as the CDR3 cannot be located on it reliably, and the CDR3 follows TCRdb's listing. The chain uses TRBV5-5 and TRBJ2-4; TRBD1 is the table's D call, not checked against the DNA. The CDR3 numbers 8 amino acids, ends counted. CDR1 is SGHKS, CDR2 YYEKEE, per germline (reference sequence). CDR3 loop: CASSRDRV.

The J gene is TRBJ2-5, the V gene TRBV5-1; 9 bases are a match to TRBD1. From germline, CDR1 is SGHRS and CDR2 YFSETQ. V dropped 5 bases and J dropped 3; count of bases not matched to a gene: 2. This CDR3 region has 13 residues. The CDR3 sequence: CASRRDREETQYF. In nucleotides, the CDR3 is TGCGCCAGCAGAAGGGACAGGGAAGAGACCCAGTACTTC.

This rearrangement joins TRBV7-2 to TRBJ1-1; D is undetermined. The CDR3 contains 15 residues. V lost 4 bases to trimming and J lost 0 bases, with 12 bases between them. CDR1 and CDR2 from the germline V gene are SGHTA and FQGNSA. Written as DNA, the CDR3 is TGTGCCAGCAGCTCCCCGCGGATCATGAACACTGAAGCTTTCTTT. Translation gives CASSSPRIMNTEAFF.

The V and J genes are TRBV19 and TRBJ2-5; no clear D gene. The end of the DNA is better explained by TRBJ2-7, so the J call may be wrong. Germline V gene sequence: CDR1 LNHDA, CDR2 SQIVND (reference sequence). The length of the CDR3 is 14 residues. The DNA of the CDR3 is TGTGCCAGTAGTATGGGCGGATTCTCCTACGAGCAGTACTTC. Protein: CASSMGGFSYEQYF.